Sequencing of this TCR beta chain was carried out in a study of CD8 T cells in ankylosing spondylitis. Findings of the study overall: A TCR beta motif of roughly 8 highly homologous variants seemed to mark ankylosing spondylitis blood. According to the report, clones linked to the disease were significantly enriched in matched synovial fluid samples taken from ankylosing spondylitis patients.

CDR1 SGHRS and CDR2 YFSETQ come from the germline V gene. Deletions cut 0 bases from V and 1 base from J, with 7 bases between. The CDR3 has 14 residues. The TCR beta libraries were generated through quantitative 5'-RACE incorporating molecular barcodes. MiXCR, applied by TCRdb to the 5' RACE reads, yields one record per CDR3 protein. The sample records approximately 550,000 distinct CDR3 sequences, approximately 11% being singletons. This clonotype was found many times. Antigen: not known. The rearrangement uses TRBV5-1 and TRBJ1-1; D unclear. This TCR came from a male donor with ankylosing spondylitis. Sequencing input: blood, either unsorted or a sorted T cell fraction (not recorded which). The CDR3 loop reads CASSLEGGNTEAFF. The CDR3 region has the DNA TGCGCCAGCAGCTTGGAGGGCGGGAACACTGAAGCTTTCTTT.